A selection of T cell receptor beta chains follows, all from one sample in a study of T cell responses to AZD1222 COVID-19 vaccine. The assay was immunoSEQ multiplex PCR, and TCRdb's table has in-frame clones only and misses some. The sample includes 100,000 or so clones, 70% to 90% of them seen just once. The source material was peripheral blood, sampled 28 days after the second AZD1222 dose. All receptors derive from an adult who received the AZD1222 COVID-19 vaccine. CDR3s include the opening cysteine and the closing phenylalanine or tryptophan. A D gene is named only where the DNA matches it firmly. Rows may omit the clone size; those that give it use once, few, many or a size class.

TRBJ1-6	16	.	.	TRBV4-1	CASSLGPGSANSPLHF	TGCGCCAGCAGCCTCGGCCCCGGGTCAGCTAATTCACCCCTCCACTTT
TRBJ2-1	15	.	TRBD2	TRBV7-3	CASSASSGYYNEQFF	TGTGCCAGCAGCGCCTCTAGCGGATATTACAATGAGCAGTTCTTC
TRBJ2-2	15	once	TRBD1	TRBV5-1	CASSRGQGRTGELFF	TGCGCCAGCAGCAGGGGACAGGGACGGACCGGGGAGCTGTTTTTT
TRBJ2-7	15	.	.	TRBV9	CASSVAGDGAYEQYF	TGTGCCAGCAGCGTAGCCGGGGACGGAGCCTACGAGCAGTACTTC
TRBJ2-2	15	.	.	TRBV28	CASSFSREVTGELFF	TGTGCCAGCAGTTTCAGCAGGGAGGTCACCGGGGAGCTGTTTTTT
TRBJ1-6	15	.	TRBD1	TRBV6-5	CASSHTDRDDSPLHF	TGTGCCAGCAGTCATACGGACAGGGACGATTCACCCCTCCACTTT
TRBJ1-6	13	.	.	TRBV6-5	CASRRGLDSPLHF	TGTGCCAGCCGCCGGGGCCTCGATTCACCCCTCCACTTT
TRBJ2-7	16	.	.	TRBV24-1	CATSDPGVGYHYEQYF	TGTGCCACCAGTGACCCTGGGGTCGGGTACCACTACGAGCAGTACTTC
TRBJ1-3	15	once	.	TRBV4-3	CASSQVSRVGNTIYF	TGCGCCAGCAGCCAAGTCTCCAGGGTTGGAAACACCATATATTTT
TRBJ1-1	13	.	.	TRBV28	CASSLSRGTEAFF	TGTGCCAGCAGTTTAAGTCGGGGCACTGAAGCTTTCTTT
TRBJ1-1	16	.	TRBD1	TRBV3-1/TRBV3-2	CASSPQTGEMNTEAFF	TGTGCCAGCAGCCCCCAGACAGGGGAAATGAACACTGAAGCTTTCTTT
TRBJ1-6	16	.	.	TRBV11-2	CASSLNGDPEFSPLHF	TGTGCCAGCAGCTTAAACGGGGACCCTGAATTTTCTCCCCTCCACTTT
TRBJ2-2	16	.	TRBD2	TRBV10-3	CAISESGLENTGELFF	TGTGCCATCAGTGAGTCGGGACTAGAAAACACCGGGGAGCTGTTTTTT
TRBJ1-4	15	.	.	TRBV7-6	CASSLEGTTNEKLFF	TGTGCCAGCAGCTTAGAGGGGACAACTAATGAAAAACTGTTTTTT
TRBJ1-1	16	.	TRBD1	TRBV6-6	CASSYSTGTVNTEAFF	TGTGCCAGCAGTTACTCGACCGGGACAGTGAACACTGAAGCTTTCTTT
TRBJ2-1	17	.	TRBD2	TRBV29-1	CSVTRVAGPGYYNEQFF	TGCAGCGTAACCCGTGTAGCGGGGCCGGGCTACTACAATGAGCAGTTCTTC
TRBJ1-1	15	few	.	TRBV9	CASSVATGMNTEAFF	TGTGCCAGCAGCGTAGCTACAGGTATGAACACTGAAGCTTTCTTT
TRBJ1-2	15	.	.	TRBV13	CASSLGTGSHYGYTF	TGTGCCAGCAGCTTAGGGACGGGCTCCCACTATGGCTACACCTTC
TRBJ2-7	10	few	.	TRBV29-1	CSVLADEQYF	TGCAGCGTTTTAGCTGACGAGCAGTACTTC
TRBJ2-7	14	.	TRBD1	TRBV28	CASSRDRASYEQYF	TGTGCCAGCAGCCGTGACAGGGCCTCCTACGAGCAGTACTTC
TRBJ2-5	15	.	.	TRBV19	CASTQQSGLQETQYF	TGTGCCAGTACCCAACAATCGGGTCTACAAGAGACCCAGTACTTC
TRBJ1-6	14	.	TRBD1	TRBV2	CASSPGQLYSPLHF	TGTGCCAGCAGTCCGGGACAGTTGTATTCACCCCTCCACTTT
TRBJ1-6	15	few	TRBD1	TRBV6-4	CASSRDSSSSSPLHF	TGTGCCAGCAGTAGGGACAGTTCTTCTAGTTCACCCCTCCACTTT
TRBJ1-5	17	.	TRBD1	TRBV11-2	CASSNSGTGGSNQPQHF	TGTGCCAGCAGCAATAGTGGGACAGGGGGCTCCAATCAGCCCCAGCATTTT
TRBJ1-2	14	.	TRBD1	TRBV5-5	CASSLAGQSYGYTF	TGTGCCAGCAGCTTGGCGGGACAGTCCTATGGCTACACCTTC
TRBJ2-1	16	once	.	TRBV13	CASSLGGRGSYNEQFF	TGTGCCAGCAGCTTAGGCGGTCGCGGCTCCTACAATGAGCAGTTCTTC
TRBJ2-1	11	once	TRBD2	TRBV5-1	CASTVSGIQFF	TGCGCCAGCACCGTGAGCGGGATTCAGTTCTTC
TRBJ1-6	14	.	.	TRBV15	CATSTGAPNSPLHF	TGTGCCACCAGTACGGGGGCACCGAATTCACCCCTCCACTTT
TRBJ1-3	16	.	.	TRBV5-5	CASSLDSNLSGNTIYF	TGTGCCAGCAGCTTGGACAGCAACCTCTCTGGAAACACCATATATTTT
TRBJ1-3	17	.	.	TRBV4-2	CASSQEAGGGSGNTIYF	TGTGCCAGCAGCCAAGAGGCGGGGGGGGGCTCTGGAAACACCATATATTTT
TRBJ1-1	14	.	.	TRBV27	CASSRQLMNTEAFF	TGTGCCAGCAGCAGACAGCTTATGAACACTGAAGCTTTCTTT
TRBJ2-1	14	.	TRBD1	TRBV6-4	CASSQDREGNEQFF	TGTGCCAGCAGTCAGGACAGGGAAGGGAATGAGCAGTTCTTC
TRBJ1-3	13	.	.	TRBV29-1	CSVRQALGNTIYF	TGCAGCGTTCGACAGGCCCTTGGAAACACCATATATTTT
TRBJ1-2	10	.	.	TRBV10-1	CARHKYGYTF	TGCGCCAGACACAAATATGGCTACACCTTC
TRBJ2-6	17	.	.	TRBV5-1	CASSLVGVGAGANVLTF	TGCGCCAGCAGCTTGGTTGGCGTCGGAGCTGGGGCCAACGTCCTGACTTTC
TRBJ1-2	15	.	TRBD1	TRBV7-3	CASSLGTGGIYGYTF	TGTGCCAGCAGCTTGGGGACAGGGGGCATCTATGGCTACACCTTC
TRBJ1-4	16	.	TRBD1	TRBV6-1	CASSEAAGGGYEKLFF	TGTGCCAGCAGTGAAGCGGCAGGGGGCGGTTATGAAAAACTGTTTTTT
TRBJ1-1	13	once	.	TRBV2	CASSDSGWAEAFF	TGTGCCAGCAGTGATTCGGGATGGGCTGAAGCTTTCTTT
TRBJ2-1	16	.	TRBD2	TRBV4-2	CASSLSQVREANEQFF	TGTGCCAGCAGCCTGTCCCAGGTGCGGGAGGCCAATGAGCAGTTCTTC
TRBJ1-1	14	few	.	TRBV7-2	CASSLLSMNTEAFF	TGTGCCAGCAGCTTACTCAGTATGAACACTGAAGCTTTCTTT
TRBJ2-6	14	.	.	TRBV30	CACSPVSGANVLTF	TGTGCCTGTTCCCCAGTATCTGGGGCCAACGTCCTGACTTTC
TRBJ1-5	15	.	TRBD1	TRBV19	CASTGDRVKREPQHF	TGTGCCAGTACAGGCGACAGGGTAAAGCGTGAGCCCCAGCATTTT
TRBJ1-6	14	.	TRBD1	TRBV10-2	CASNPGQGYAPLHF	TGCGCCAGCAACCCGGGACAGGGTTATGCACCCCTCCACTTT
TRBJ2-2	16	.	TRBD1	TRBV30	CAWSDDRGRFSGELFF	TGTGCCTGGAGTGATGACAGGGGGCGATTCTCCGGGGAGCTGTTTTTT
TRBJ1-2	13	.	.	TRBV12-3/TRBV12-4	CASSLRRGYGYTF	TGTGCCAGCAGTTTAAGAAGGGGCTATGGCTACACCTTC
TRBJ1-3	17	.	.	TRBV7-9	CASSLFSVLNSGNTIYF	TGTGCCAGCAGCTTATTTTCCGTCCTAAACTCTGGAAACACCATATATTTT
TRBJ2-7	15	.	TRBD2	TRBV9	CASSVDAGGFEEQYF	TGTGCCAGCAGCGTAGACGCGGGAGGGTTCGAAGAGCAGTACTTC
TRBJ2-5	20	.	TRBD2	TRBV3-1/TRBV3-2	CASSQPPGLAGGGPYETQYF	TGTGCCAGCAGCCAACCACCGGGACTAGCGGGAGGAGGGCCTTACGAGACCCAGTACTTC
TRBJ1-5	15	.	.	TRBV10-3	CAISEGKGGGGVQHF	TGTGCCATCAGTGAGGGTAAGGGGGGCGGAGGGGTCCAGCATTTT
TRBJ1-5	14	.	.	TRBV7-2	CASSLRQGNQPQHF	TGTGCCAGCAGCTTAAGGCAGGGGAATCAGCCCCAGCATTTT
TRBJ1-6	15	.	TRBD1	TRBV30	CAWSAGQGVNSPLHF	TGTGCCTGGAGTGCGGGACAGGGGGTAAATTCACCCCTCCACTTT
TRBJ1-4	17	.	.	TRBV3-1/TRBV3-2	CASSQETLGGLREKLFF	TGTGCCAGCAGCCAAGAAACGTTGGGGGGTTTGCGCGAAAAACTGTTTTTT
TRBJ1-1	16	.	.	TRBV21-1	CASSKEGARAVTEAFF	TGTGCCAGCAGCAAAGAGGGGGCCAGGGCCGTCACTGAAGCTTTCTTT
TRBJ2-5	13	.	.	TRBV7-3	CASSLGQQETQYF	TGTGCCAGCAGCCTAGGGCAGCAAGAGACCCAGTACTTC
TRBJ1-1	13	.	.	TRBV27	CASSLAGLPEAFF	TGTGCCAGCAGTTTAGCGGGATTACCTGAAGCTTTCTTT
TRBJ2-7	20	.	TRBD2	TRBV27	CASSFPGLAGVTKGSYEQYF	TGTGCCAGCAGTTTTCCGGGACTAGCGGGAGTCACCAAAGGCTCCTACGAGCAGTACTTC